The clone carrying this T cell receptor (beta chain) came up many times. Its target is not known. TCRdb processed the 5' RACE reads anew with MiXCR; each CDR3 protein has one entry. The sample yields tens of thousands of distinct CDR3 sequences, approximately 10% seen once. This sample was taken from a study of CD8 T cells in ankylosing spondylitis. Findings and limits, study-wide: There was reportedly significant enrichment of clones that were disease-linked in matched ankylosing spondylitis synovial fluid. Ankylosing spondylitis blood seemed to carry a telltale TCR beta motif made of several highly homologous variants.

The CDR3 has 16 amino acids. V shed 4 bases and J 5 bases; nucleotides not matched to a gene: 12. This receptor was identified in a male donor with ankylosing spondylitis or in good health (not recorded which). V gene TRBV12-3 or TRBV12-4 combines with J gene TRBJ2-3; 7 nucleotides agree with TRBD2. Sample: blood, either unsorted or a sorted T cell fraction (not recorded which). The CDR3 coding sequence is TGTGCCAGCAGTTACCAAGCGGGGACGTACGGAGATACGCAGTATTTT. Translation gives CASSYQAGTYGDTQYF.